This T cell receptor (beta chain) was profiled in a study of T cell repertoires in cytomegalovirus infection. Overall study: Public TCR beta signatures indicated both CMV infection and matching HLA type.

Germline values: CDR1 SEHNR, CDR2 FQNEAQ (reference sequence). Between the trimmed V and J ends, which lost 0 bases and 7 bases, there was a span of 10 bases. The CDR3 consists of 14 residues. Notes on the study in general: CMV carriers having the relevant HLA were flagged by cumulative public TCR beta family frequency. Dominant in the ex vivo response were TCR beta clonotypes restricted by HLA-C and specific for CMV.

Via MiXCR, TCRdb re-called the reads, giving one row per CDR3 protein. The sample yields a few hundred thousand distinct CDR3 sequences, approximately 13% seen once. This clonotype has a count of ten or more. The antigen remains unidentified. Sequencing input: PBMCs. The rearrangement links TRBV7-9 to TRBJ2-1; either TRBD1 or TRBD2 may supply D (5 bases each). The origin of this receptor is a human donor in good health (CMV status not recorded). Some clones in this sample may be carry-over from other donors' samples. CDR3 sequence reads: CASSLAGPSNEQFF. The CDR3 region has the DNA TGTGCCAGCAGCTTAGCGGGACCTTCAAATGAGCAGTTCTTC.